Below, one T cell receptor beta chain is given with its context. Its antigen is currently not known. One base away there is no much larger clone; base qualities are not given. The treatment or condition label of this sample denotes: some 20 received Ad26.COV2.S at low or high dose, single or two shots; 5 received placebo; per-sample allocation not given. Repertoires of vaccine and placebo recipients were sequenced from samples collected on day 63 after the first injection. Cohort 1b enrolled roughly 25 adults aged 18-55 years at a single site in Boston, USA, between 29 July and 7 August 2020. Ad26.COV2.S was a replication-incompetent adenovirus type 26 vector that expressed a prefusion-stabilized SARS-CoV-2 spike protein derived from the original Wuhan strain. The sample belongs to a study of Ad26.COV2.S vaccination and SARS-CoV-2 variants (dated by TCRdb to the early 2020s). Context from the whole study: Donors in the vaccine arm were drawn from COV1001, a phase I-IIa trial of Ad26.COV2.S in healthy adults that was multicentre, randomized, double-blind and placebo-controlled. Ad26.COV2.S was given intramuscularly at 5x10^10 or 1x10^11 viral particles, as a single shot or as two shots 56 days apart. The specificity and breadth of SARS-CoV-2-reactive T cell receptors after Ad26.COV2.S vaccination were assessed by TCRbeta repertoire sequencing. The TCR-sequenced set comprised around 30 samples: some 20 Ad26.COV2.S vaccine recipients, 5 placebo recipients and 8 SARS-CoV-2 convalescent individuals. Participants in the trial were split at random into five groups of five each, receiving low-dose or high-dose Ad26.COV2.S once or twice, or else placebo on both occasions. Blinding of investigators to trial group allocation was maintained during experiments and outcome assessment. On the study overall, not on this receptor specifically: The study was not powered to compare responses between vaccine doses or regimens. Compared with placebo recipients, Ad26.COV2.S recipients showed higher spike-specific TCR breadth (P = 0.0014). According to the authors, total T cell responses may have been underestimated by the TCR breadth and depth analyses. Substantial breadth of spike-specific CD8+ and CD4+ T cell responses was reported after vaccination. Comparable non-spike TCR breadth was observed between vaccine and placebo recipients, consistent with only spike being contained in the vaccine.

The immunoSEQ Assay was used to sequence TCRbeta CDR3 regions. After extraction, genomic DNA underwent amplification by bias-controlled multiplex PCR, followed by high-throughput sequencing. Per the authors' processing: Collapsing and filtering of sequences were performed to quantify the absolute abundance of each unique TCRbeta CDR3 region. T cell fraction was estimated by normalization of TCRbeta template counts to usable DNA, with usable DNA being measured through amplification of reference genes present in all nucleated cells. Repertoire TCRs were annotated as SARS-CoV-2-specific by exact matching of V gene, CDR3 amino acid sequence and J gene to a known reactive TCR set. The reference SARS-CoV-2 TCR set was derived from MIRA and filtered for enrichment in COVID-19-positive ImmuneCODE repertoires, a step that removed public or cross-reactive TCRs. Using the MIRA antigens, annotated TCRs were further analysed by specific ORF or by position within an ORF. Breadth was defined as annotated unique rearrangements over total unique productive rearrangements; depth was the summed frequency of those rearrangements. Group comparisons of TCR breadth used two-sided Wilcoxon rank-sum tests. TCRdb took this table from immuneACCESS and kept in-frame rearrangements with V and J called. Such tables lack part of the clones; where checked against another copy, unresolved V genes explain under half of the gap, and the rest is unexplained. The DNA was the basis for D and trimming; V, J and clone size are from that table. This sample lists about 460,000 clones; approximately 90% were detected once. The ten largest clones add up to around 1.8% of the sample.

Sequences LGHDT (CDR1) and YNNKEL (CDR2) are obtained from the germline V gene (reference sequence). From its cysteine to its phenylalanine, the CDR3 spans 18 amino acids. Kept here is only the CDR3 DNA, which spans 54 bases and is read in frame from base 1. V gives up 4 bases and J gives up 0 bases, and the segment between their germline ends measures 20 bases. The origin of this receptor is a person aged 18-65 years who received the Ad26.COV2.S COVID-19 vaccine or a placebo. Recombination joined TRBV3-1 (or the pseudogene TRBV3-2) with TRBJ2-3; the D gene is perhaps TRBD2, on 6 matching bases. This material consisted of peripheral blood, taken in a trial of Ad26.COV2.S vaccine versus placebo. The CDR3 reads CASSRRVDGLRSTDTQYF. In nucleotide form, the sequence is TGTGCCAGCAGCCGCCGCGTGGACGGACTACGAAGCACAGATACGCAGTATTTT.